This TCR beta chain derives from a study of CD8 T cells in Susac syndrome. The CDR3 has 14 amino acids. Trimming took 3 bases from V and 4 from J, leaving 9 bases between them. Reverse transcription of about 0.45 to 1 ug RNA was carried out with random hexamers. One entry per CDR3 protein, called by TCRdb with MiXCR from the immunoSEQ multiplex PCR reads. The table includes roughly 200,000 distinct CDR3 sequences, approximately 94% detected once. The sequence came from a human donor with Susac syndrome. The chain combines TRBV12-3 or TRBV12-4 with TRBJ1-4; D gene unclear. Sample: CD4+ T cells from PBMCs. The CDR3: CASSFGVFNEKLFF. Written as DNA, the CDR3 is TGTGCCAGCAGTTTTGGGGTCTTTAATGAAAAACTGTTTTTT.